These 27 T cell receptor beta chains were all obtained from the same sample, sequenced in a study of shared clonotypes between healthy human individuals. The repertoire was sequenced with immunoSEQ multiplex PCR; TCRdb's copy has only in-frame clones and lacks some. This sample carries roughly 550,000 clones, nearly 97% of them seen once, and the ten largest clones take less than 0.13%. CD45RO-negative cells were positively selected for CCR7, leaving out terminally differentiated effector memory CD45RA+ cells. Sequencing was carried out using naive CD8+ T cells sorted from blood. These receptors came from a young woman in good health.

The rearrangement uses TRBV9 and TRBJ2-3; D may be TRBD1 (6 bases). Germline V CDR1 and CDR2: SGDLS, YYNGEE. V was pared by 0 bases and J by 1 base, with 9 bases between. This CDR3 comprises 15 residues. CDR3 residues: CASSVARGGTDTQYF. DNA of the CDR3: TGTGCCAGCAGCGTAGCCAGGGGTGGCACAGATACGCAGTATTTT.

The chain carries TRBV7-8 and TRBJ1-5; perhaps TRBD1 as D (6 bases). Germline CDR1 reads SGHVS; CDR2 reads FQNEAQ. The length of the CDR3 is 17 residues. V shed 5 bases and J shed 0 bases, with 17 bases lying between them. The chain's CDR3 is CASSPRAGAYSNQPQHF. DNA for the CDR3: TGTGCCAGCAGCCCTCGGGCAGGGGCGTATAGCAATCAGCCCCAGCATTTT.

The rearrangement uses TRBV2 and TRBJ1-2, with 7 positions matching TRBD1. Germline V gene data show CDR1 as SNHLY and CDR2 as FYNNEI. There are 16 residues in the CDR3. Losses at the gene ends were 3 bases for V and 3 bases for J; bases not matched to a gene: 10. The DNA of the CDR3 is TGTGCCAGCAGTGATCGGAGGGGAGGGGGCTACTATGGCTACACCTTC. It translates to CASSDRRGGGYYGYTF.

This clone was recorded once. The CDR3 bases are TGTGCCAGCAGTTTAGGCGGAGGCTACACAGATACGCAGTATTTT. Protein product: CASSLGGGYTDTQYF. The V gene is TRBV27, the J gene TRBJ2-3; weak D call: TRBD2 (5 bases). V was trimmed by 2 bases and J by 2 bases, leaving 11 bases between them. The CDR3 runs to 15 residues. Germline V CDR1 and CDR2: MNHEY, SMNVEV (reference sequence).

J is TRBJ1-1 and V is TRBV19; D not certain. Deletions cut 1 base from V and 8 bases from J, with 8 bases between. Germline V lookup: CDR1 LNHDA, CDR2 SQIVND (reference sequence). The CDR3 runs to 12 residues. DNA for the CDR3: TGTGCCAGTAGTATAGGATCGGGGGAAGCTTTCTTT. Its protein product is CASSIGSGEAFF.

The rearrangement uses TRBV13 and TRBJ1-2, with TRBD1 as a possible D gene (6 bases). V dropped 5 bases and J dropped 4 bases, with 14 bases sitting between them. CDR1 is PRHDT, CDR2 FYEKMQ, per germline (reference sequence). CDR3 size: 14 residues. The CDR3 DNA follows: TGTGCCAGCAGCCCGTGGACAGATAGCTATGGCTACACCTTC. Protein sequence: CASSPWTDSYGYTF.

CDR3 nucleotides: TGTGCCAGCAGCCCCAACGGGACACAATACAATGAGCAGTTCTTC. Encoded protein: CASSPNGTQYNEQFF. The J gene is TRBJ2-1, the V gene TRBV7-9; tentative D call: TRBD1 (6 bases). The CDR3 runs 15 residues. Germline lookup yields CDR1 SEHNR and CDR2 FQNEAQ (reference sequence). With 5 bases removed from V and 4 bases from J, the gap between germline ends came to 15 bases.

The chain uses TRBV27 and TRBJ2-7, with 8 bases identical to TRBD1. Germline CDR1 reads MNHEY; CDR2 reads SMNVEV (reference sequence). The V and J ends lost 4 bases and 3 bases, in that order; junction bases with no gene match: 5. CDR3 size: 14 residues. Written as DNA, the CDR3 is TGTGCCAGCAGTTACCATGGACAGGGCTACGAGCAGTACTTC. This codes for CASSYHGQGYEQYF.

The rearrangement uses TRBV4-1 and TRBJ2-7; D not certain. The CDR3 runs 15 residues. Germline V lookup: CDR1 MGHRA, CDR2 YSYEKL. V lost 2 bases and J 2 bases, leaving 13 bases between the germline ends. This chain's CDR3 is CASSQSSLGAYEQYF. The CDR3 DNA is TGCGCCAGCAGCCAAAGCTCACTTGGGGCCTACGAGCAGTACTTC.

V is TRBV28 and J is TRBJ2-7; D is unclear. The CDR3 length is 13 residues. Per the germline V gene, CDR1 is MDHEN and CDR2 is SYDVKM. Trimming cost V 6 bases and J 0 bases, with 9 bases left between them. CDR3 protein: CASRGRSSYEQYF. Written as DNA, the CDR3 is TGTGCCAGCAGGGGCAGGAGCTCCTACGAGCAGTACTTC.

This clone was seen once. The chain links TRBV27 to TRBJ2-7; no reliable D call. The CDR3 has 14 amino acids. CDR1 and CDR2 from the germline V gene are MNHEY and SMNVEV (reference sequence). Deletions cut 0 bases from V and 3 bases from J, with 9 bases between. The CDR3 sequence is CASSLSPGRYEQYF. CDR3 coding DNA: TGTGCCAGCAGTTTATCCCCTGGCCGCTACGAGCAGTACTTC.

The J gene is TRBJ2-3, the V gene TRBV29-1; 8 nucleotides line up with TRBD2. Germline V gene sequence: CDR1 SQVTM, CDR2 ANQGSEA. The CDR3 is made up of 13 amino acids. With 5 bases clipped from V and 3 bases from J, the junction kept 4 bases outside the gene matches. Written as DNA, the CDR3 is TGCAGCGTTACTAGCGGAAAGACAGATACGCAGTATTTT. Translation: CSVTSGKTDTQYF.

The CDR3 DNA follows: TGTGCCAGCAGCGACCGACAGTACCGTGGCTACACCTTC. Protein sequence: CASSDRQYRGYTF. The rearrangement uses TRBV9 and TRBJ1-2, with a weak D call TRBD1 (5 bases). V was cut by 3 bases and J by 7 bases, with 13 bases left in between. Germline V lookup: CDR1 SGDLS, CDR2 YYNGEE. The length of the CDR3 is 13 residues.

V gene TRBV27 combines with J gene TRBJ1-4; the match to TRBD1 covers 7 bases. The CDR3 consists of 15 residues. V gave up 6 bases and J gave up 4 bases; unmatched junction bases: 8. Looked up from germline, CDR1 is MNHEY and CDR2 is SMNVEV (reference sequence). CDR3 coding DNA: TGTGCCAGCAGACCAGGGACAGAGAGTAATGAAAAACTGTTTTTT. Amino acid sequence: CASRPGTESNEKLFF.

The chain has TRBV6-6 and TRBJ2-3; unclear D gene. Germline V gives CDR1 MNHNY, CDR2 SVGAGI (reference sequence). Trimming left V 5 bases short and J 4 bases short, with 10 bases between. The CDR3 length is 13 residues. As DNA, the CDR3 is TGTGCCAGCAGTGATGGTTGGTCAGATACGCAGTATTTT. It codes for CASSDGWSDTQYF.

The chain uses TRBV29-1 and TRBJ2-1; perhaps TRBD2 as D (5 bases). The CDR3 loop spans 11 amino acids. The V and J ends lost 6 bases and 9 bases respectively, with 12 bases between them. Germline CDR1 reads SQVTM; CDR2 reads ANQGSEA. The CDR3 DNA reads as TGCAGCGTCGGCGGTGGGAGTGAGCAGTTCTTC. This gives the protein CSVGGGSEQFF.

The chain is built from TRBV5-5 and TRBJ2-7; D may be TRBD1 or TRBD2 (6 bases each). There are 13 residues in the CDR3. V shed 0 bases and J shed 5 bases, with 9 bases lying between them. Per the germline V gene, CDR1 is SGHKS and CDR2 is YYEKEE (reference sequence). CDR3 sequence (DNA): TGTGCCAGCAGCTTGGTGGGGGGCGACGAGCAGTACTTC. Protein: CASSLVGGDEQYF.

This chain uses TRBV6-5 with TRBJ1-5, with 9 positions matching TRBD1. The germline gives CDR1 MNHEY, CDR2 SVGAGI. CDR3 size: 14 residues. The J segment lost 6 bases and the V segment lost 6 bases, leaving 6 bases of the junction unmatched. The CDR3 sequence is CASRMGQGGQPQHF. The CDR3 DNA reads TGTGCCAGCAGAATGGGACAGGGAGGTCAGCCCCAGCATTTT.

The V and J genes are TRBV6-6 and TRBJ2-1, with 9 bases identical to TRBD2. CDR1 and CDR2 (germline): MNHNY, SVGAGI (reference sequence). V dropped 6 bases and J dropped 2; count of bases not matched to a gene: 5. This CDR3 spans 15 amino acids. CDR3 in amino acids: CASRDLAGPYNEQFF. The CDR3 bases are TGTGCCAGCAGAGACCTAGCGGGGCCCTACAATGAGCAGTTCTTC.

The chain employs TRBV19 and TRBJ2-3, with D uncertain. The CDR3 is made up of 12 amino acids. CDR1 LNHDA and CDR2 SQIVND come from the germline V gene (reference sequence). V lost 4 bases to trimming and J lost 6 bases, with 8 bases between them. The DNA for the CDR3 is TGTGCCAGTAGTACCCCGACGGATACGCAGTATTTT. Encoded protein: CASSTPTDTQYF.

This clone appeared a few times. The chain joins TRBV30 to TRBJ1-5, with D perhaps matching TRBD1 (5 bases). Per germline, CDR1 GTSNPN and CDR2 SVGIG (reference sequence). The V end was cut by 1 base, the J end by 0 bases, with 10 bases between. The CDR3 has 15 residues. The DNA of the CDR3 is TGTGCCTGGAGTGGGGGGTCCCATAGCAATCAGCCCCAGCATTTT. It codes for CAWSGGSHSNQPQHF.

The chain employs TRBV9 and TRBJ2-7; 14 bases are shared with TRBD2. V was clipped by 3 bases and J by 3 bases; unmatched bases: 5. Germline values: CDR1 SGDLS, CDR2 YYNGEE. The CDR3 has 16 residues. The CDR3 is CASSAETSGRDYEQYF. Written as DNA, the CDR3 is TGTGCCAGCAGCGCAGAGACTAGCGGGAGGGACTACGAGCAGTACTTC.

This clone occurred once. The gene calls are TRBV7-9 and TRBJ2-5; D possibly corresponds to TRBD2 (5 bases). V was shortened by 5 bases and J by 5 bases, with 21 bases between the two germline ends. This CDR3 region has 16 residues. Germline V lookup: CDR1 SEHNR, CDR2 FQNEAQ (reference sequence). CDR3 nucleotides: TGTGCCAGCAGCCTATTGTCTGTTGGGAGCTGGGAGACCCAGTACTTC. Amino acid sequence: CASSLLSVGSWETQYF.

DNA of the CDR3: TGTGCCAGCAGGGGTTTATTTAATACTGCCAGGGGTGCTGGAAACACCATATATTTT. Protein: CASRGLFNTARGAGNTIYF. This rearrangement joins TRBV28 to TRBJ1-3, with D tentatively TRBD1 (6 bases). V was clipped by 6 bases and J by 2 bases, with 26 bases between them. The CDR3 covers 19 residues. CDR1 and CDR2 from the germline V gene are MDHEN and SYDVKM.

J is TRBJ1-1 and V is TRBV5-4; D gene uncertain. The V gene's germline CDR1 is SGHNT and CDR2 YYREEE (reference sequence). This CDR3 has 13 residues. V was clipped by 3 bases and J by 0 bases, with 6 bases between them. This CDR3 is CASSYFMNTEAFF. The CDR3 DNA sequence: TGTGCCAGCAGCTACTTCATGAACACTGAAGCTTTCTTT.

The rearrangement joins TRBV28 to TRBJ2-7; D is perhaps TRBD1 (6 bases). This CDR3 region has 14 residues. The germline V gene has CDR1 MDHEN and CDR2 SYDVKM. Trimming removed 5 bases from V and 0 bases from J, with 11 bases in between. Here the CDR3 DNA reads TGTGCCAGCAGTGCGACAGGATTCTCCTACGAGCAGTACTTC. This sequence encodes CASSATGFSYEQYF. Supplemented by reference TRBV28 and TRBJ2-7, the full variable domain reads DVKVTQSSRYLVKRTGEKVFLECVQDMDHENMFWYRQDPGLGLRLIYFSYDVKMKEKGDIPEGYSVSREKKERFSLILESASTNQTSMYLCASSATGFSYEQYFGPGTRLTVT.

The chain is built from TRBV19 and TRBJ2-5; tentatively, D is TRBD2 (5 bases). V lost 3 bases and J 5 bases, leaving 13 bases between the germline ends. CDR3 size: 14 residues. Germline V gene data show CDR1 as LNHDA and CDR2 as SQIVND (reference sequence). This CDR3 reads CASSMMSGSETQYF. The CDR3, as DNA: TGTGCCAGTAGTATGATGTCGGGGTCGGAGACCCAGTACTTC.